The rows below give T cell receptor beta chains drawn from one sample of a study of cytomegalovirus exposure and HLA in healthy donors. Assay used: immunoSEQ multiplex PCR; TCRdb lists only in-frame clones, some missing. The table records tens of thousands of clones, roughly 79% of them present only once. The specimen sequenced was PBMCs. The receptors were sampled from a man aged 35-49 years in good health and CMV-seronegative. Both conserved end residues are part of each CDR3. Fields, in order: CDR3 protein, CDR3 DNA, J gene, V gene, clone size, D gene. A D gene is named only where the DNA matches it firmly. Only part of the rows carry a size: once, few, many, or a class if the clone is expanded.

CDR3aa: CASSRDTPGTGELFF
CDR3nt: TGTGCCAGCAGTAGGGACACCCCGGGGACCGGGGAGCTGTTTTTT
j_gene: TRBJ2-2
v_gene: TRBV6-5
abundance: once
d_gene: NA

CDR3aa: CASSQGAVLAKNIQYF
CDR3nt: TGCGCCAGCAGCCAAGGGGCAGTCCTAGCCAAAAACATTCAGTACTTC
j_gene: TRBJ2-4
v_gene: TRBV4-1
abundance: NA
d_gene: NA

CDR3aa: CASSRTGARTDTQYF
CDR3nt: TGTGCCAGCAGCCGAACAGGGGCCCGCACAGATACGCAGTATTTT
j_gene: TRBJ2-3
v_gene: TRBV11-2
abundance: NA
d_gene: TRBD1

CDR3aa: CASSSGTLSGANVLTF
CDR3nt: TGTGCCAGCAGTTCCGGGACACTCTCTGGGGCCAACGTCCTGACTTTC
j_gene: TRBJ2-6
v_gene: TRBV28
abundance: NA
d_gene: NA

CDR3aa: CASSGGGNEQFF
CDR3nt: TGTGCCAGCAGTGGCGGGGGAAATGAGCAGTTCTTC
j_gene: TRBJ2-1
v_gene: TRBV25-1
abundance: NA
d_gene: TRBD2

CDR3aa: CASSSTGTGSEAFF
CDR3nt: TGCGCCAGCAGTTCCACCGGGACAGGGTCTGAAGCTTTCTTT
j_gene: TRBJ1-1
v_gene: TRBV5-1
abundance: few
d_gene: TRBD1

CDR3aa: CASSQDPTRGTNEKLFF
CDR3nt: TGCGCCAGCAGCCAGGACCCAACCCGGGGAACTAATGAAAAACTGTTTTTT
j_gene: TRBJ1-4
v_gene: TRBV4-1
abundance: NA
d_gene: NA

CDR3aa: CASSPWGRVGGGELFF
CDR3nt: TGTGCCAGTAGTCCGTGGGGGCGGGTTGGCGGCGGGGAGCTGTTTTTT
j_gene: TRBJ2-2
v_gene: TRBV19
abundance: NA
d_gene: NA

CDR3aa: CASSLDSNSNQPQHF
CDR3nt: TGTGCCAGCAGCCTAGACAGTAATAGCAATCAGCCCCAGCATTTT
j_gene: TRBJ1-5
v_gene: TRBV2
abundance: once
d_gene: NA

CDR3aa: CASNGQPNTEAFF
CDR3nt: TGTGCCAGCAACGGACAGCCGAACACTGAAGCTTTCTTT
j_gene: TRBJ1-1
v_gene: TRBV2
abundance: NA
d_gene: NA

CDR3aa: CATSRDSSDGTQYF
CDR3nt: TGTGCCACCAGCAGGGACAGCTCTGATGGGACCCAGTACTTC
j_gene: TRBJ2-5
v_gene: TRBV15
abundance: few
d_gene: NA

CDR3aa: CASSSQGKNEKLFF
CDR3nt: TGTGCCAGCAGTAGCCAGGGGAAGAATGAAAAACTGTTTTTT
j_gene: TRBJ1-4
v_gene: TRBV2
abundance: NA
d_gene: NA

CDR3aa: CASTPTGTSYEQYF
CDR3nt: TGTGCCAGCACTCCTACCGGGACATCCTACGAGCAGTACTTC
j_gene: TRBJ2-7
v_gene: TRBV6-1
abundance: NA
d_gene: NA

CDR3aa: CASSPTLNTEAFF
CDR3nt: TGTGCCAGCAGCCCCACACTGAACACTGAAGCTTTCTTT
j_gene: TRBJ1-1
v_gene: TRBV11-2
abundance: NA
d_gene: NA

CDR3aa: CASSLGQRESEQFF
CDR3nt: TGCGCCAGCAGCTTGGGGCAGCGGGAGAGCGAGCAGTTCTTC
j_gene: TRBJ2-1
v_gene: TRBV5-1
abundance: NA
d_gene: TRBD2

CDR3aa: CASSVNVEYAYNEQFF
CDR3nt: TGCGCCAGCAGTGTAAATGTAGAATACGCCTACAATGAGCAGTTCTTC
j_gene: TRBJ2-1
v_gene: TRBV10-1
abundance: NA
d_gene: NA

CDR3aa: CASSRGLEQFF
CDR3nt: TGTGCCAGTAGTAGGGGGCTAGAGCAGTTCTTC
j_gene: TRBJ2-1
v_gene: TRBV19
abundance: NA
d_gene: NA

CDR3aa: CASSPRTEDQPQHF
CDR3nt: TGTGCCAGCTCACCCAGGACAGAGGATCAGCCCCAGCATTTT
j_gene: TRBJ1-5
v_gene: TRBV18
abundance: few
d_gene: NA

CDR3aa: CATKGRRLSGELFF
CDR3nt: TGTGCCACTAAGGGGAGGCGTCTTTCCGGGGAGCTGTTTTTT
j_gene: TRBJ2-2
v_gene: TRBV6-5
abundance: once
d_gene: NA